This T cell receptor beta chain is from a study of ipilimumab plus nivolumab after autologous stem cell transplantation. Study at large: Typical patient got roughly 5 ipilimumab doses and about eight nivolumab doses (median).

V lost 6 bases, J lost 2 bases, and 9 bases stayed unmatched. Per the germline V gene, CDR1 is MDHEN and CDR2 is SYDVKM. The CDR3 is 15 amino acids. The assay was immunoSEQ multiplex PCR, and TCRdb's table has in-frame clones only and misses some. In the table there are about 22,000 clones, 75% to 85% of which are singletons. Study conclusions and caveats: TCR repertoire, Treg phenotype and gut microbiota reportedly support more study of this approach.

This clone has only one observation. Its cognate antigen is unknown. This rearrangement joins TRBV28 to TRBJ2-7, with 8 nucleotides matching TRBD1. The TCR sequence derives from a male donor with diffuse large B-cell lymphoma. The source material was PBMCs, sampled in a trial of ipilimumab plus nivolumab as post-transplant consolidation. CDR3 loop: CASSPRGQAPYEQYF. As DNA, the CDR3 is TGTGCCAGCAGCCCCCGGGGACAGGCCCCCTACGAGCAGTACTTC.